This T cell receptor (beta chain) was profiled in a study of post-analysis software for immune sequencing data. Study-level findings and limits: In patients, roughly 5 TRBV segments were more frequent than in controls, with TRBV5-6, TRBV5-1 and TRBV20-1 among them. For normalized Chao1 diversity, multiple sclerosis patients scored significantly lower than controls did.

Sequencing libraries made from TCR beta cDNA carried unique molecular identifiers. TCRdb independently ran MiXCR on the PCR reads; one entry per CDR3 protein. Of about 820,000 distinct CDR3 sequences listed, roughly 50% are singletons. Remarks on this clonotype: Its antigen remains unidentified.

Germline CDR1 reads SGHDT; CDR2 reads YYEEEE. The CDR3 runs 16 residues. V lost 4 bases, J lost 6 bases, and 21 bases lay in between. Sequences were obtained from blood. This chain joins TRBV5-6 and TRBJ2-3; the D gene is possibly TRBD1 (6 bases). The TCR was taken from a girl between 10 and 17 years old with multiple sclerosis. Here the CDR3 DNA reads TGTGCCAGCAGCAACAGGGAGCCCTTAGCAGGGGATACGCAGTATTTT. Protein: CASSNREPLAGDTQYF.